The clone carrying this TCR beta chain came up a few times. The germline gives CDR1 KGHDR, CDR2 SFDVKD. V lost 4 bases and J 5 bases, leaving 5 bases between the germline ends. CDR3 length: 12 amino acids. The repertoire was sequenced with immunoSEQ multiplex PCR; TCRdb's copy has only in-frame clones and lacks some. Of about 83,000 clones in the sample, approximately 90% were seen once. The record originates from a study of T cell responses to AZD1222 COVID-19 vaccine. The sequence derives from an adult in good health. The starting material was peripheral blood, obtained on day 0 of MenACWY control vaccination. The chain joins TRBV24-1 to TRBJ2-1; D call uncertain. The CDR3 loop reads CATSEGNNEQFF. In DNA form, the CDR3 reads TGTGCCACCAGTGAGGGAAACAATGAGCAGTTCTTC.